These 4 T cell receptor beta chains were all obtained from the same sample, sequenced in a study of blood T cell repertoires in COVID-19. Clones were sequenced by immunoSEQ multiplex PCR, and TCRdb holds only the in-frame ones, with some missing. The sample lists some 14,000 clones, about 85% occurring once. The sample was peripheral blood. These receptors all come from a human donor in a cohort sampled during active COVID-19.

The chain combines TRBV28 with TRBJ2-1, with TRBD2 matching 7 bases. This CDR3 has 14 residues. Germline CDR1 MDHEN, CDR2 SYDVKM. V lost 6 bases and J lost 5; bases outside the gene matches: 7. The CDR3 loop reads CASRPSGPNNEQFF. DNA of the CDR3: TGTGCCAGCAGACCTAGCGGACCAAACAATGAGCAGTTCTTC.

The chain couples TRBV6-2 or TRBV6-3 to TRBJ1-1, with D unclear. The V gene lost 3 bases and the J gene lost 1 base, with 6 bases spanning the gap. The germline V gene encodes CDR1 MNHEY and CDR2 SVGEGT. CDR3 length: 13 residues. CDR3 protein: CASSYMWNTEAFF. CDR3 sequence (DNA): TGTGCCAGCAGTTATATGTGGAACACTGAAGCTTTCTTT.

This chain joins TRBV18 and TRBJ1-5; D is unclear. The CDR3 is made up of 15 amino acids. The ends were cut back, 6 bases at V and 0 bases at J, with 12 bases in the middle. Germline V gene data show CDR1 as KGHSH and CDR2 as LQKENI. The CDR3 spells CASSSGRSSNQPQHF. The DNA of the CDR3 is TGTGCCAGCTCCAGCGGCAGGAGTAGCAATCAGCCCCAGCATTTT. Full variable domain (outside the CDR3, taken from reference TRBV18 and TRBJ1-5): NAGVMQNPRHLVRRRGQEARLRCSPMKGHSHVYWYRQLPEEGLKFMVYLQKENIIDESGMPKERFSAEFPKEGPSILRIQQVVRGDSAAYFCASSSGRSSNQPQHFGDGTRLSIL.

This chain links TRBV6-5 with TRBJ2-6; perhaps TRBD1 as D (6 bases). Germline CDR1 is MNHEY and CDR2 is SVGAGI. The V and J ends lost 2 bases and 2 bases respectively, with 7 bases between them. The CDR3 totals 15 residues. This CDR3 is CASSYKGAGANVLTF. The CDR3 DNA reads as TGTGCCAGCAGTTACAAGGGGGCTGGGGCCAACGTCCTGACTTTC.